This T cell receptor beta chain was retrieved from a study of beta chain features in type 1 diabetes. Whole-study findings and limits: Naive, central memory and regulatory TCRB repertoires appeared more similar among patients than healthy donors.

As every portion of the isolated RNA was reverse transcribed, the sequencing read expressed TCRB transcripts. This table comes from immunoSEQ multiplex PCR, and its TCRdb copy is limited to in-frame clones, with some not included. Of about 150,000 clones in the sample, 11% were seen once. Germline V gives CDR1 LGHNT, CDR2 FRNRAP. Between the trimmed V and J ends, which lost 7 bases and 4 bases, there was a span of 7 bases. The CDR3 has 11 residues. This clone occurred a few times. No antigen is known for it. CD45RO/CCR7/CD25/CD127/CD95/CD27 staining was used to isolate CD4+ naive, central memory, regulatory and stem cell-like memory cells by sorting. Sorted populations all had greater than 98% purity.

This clonotype originated in a man between 18 and 35 years old in good health. The chain is built from TRBV12-5 and TRBJ2-5, with D possibly matching TRBD2 (6 bases). Material for sequencing was central memory CD4+ T cells from blood. Here the CDR3 reads CASAGGETQYF. The CDR3, as DNA: TGTGCTAGTGCCGGGGGAGAGACCCAGTACTTC.